This TCR beta chain stems from a study of cytomegalovirus exposure and HLA in healthy donors. General study findings and limits: In a later analysis, at a false discovery rate of 0.05, 17,000 or so TCR beta sequences matched HLA alleles. Overall, under 200 TCR beta chains were annotated as cytomegalovirus-associated.

This clone was seen more than once but under ten times. Its antigen is not known. Germline CDR1 SGHAT, CDR2 FQNNGV. This CDR3 is built from 14 residues. Trimming took 2 bases from V and 4 from J; bases not matched to a gene: 4. The PCR contained 60 Vbeta and 13 Jbeta primers. Assay used: immunoSEQ multiplex PCR; TCRdb lists only in-frame clones, some missing. Of 95,000 to 120,000 clones listed, roughly 67% are singletons. Sequenced input: PBMCs. J is TRBJ2-7 and V is TRBV11-2; 8 bases align to TRBD1. The sequence came from a man aged 18 to 29 in good health and CMV-seropositive. CDR3 sequence (DNA): TGTGCCAGCAGCTTAAATGACAGGGGTTACGAGCAGTACTTC. It specifies CASSLNDRGYEQYF.